Below are 20 T cell receptor beta chains sequenced from a single sample in a study of T cells after yellow fever vaccination. TCRdb passed the 5' RACE reads through MiXCR, listing each CDR3 protein once. This table has just over 300,000 distinct CDR3 sequences, roughly 3.5% appearing once. The material sequenced was PBMCs, taken on the day of the yellow fever booster vaccination. These receptors were obtained from a man aged 18 to 30 who received the YFV17D yellow fever vaccine.

This clonotype appeared many times. The V gene is TRBV5-8, the J gene TRBJ2-1; 7 bases are shared with TRBD1. The trim removed 1 base at V and 9 bases at J, leaving 10 bases unmatched. Looked up from germline, CDR1 is SGHTS and CDR2 is YDEGEE. This CDR3 is 15 amino acids long. The CDR3 region has the DNA TGTGCCAGCAGCTTGTTTAATACAGGGGTACTTGAGCAGTTCTTC. Protein sequence: CASSLFNTGVLEQFF. The full variable domain, rest sourced from reference TRBV5-8 and TRBJ2-1, is EAGVTQSPTHLIKTRGQQATLRCSPISGHTSVYWYQQALGLGLQFLLWYDEGEERNRGNFPPRFSGRQFPNYSSELNVNALELEDSALYLCASSLFNTGVLEQFFGPGTRLTVL.

This clonotype was found a few times. The rearrangement uses TRBV12-3 or TRBV12-4 and TRBJ1-5; no clear D. This CDR3 comprises 13 residues. Trimming shortened V by 3 bases and J by 0 bases, and 3 bases separated the two germline ends. CDR3 loop: CASSFSSNQPQHF. DNA of the CDR3: TGTGCCAGCAGTTTCTCTAGCAATCAGCCCCAGCATTTT.

At least ten counts were recorded for this clonotype. The rearrangement uses TRBV6-5 and TRBJ2-7; 13 nucleotides align to TRBD2. Trimming cost V 5 bases and J 2 bases; bases outside gene matches: 0. This CDR3 has 14 amino acids. Germline V gene lookup returns CDR1 MNHEY and CDR2 SVGAGI. This CDR3 reads CASSGTSGAYEQYF. CDR3 sequence (DNA): TGTGCCAGCAGTGGGACTAGCGGGGCCTACGAGCAGTACTTC.

This clonotype was found many times. One end of the junction fails to match germline, which may point to a read error. The V and J genes are TRBV5-1 and TRBJ1-2, with D tentatively TRBD1 (5 bases). Germline CDR1 is SGHRS and CDR2 is YFSETQ. The CDR3 runs to 13 residues. CDR3: CASSLEVTAMFHF. For the CDR3, the DNA is TGCGCCAGCAGCTTGGAGGTGACAGCAATGTTCCACTTC.

This sequence joins TRBV20-1 and TRBJ1-1; D unclear. Germline CDR1 DFQATT, CDR2 SNEGSKA (reference sequence). The CDR3 runs 13 residues. The V end was cut by 1 base, the J end by 5 bases, with 11 bases between. The chain's CDR3 is CSARALGNTEAFF. CDR3 DNA sequence: TGCAGTGCTAGAGCCTTGGGGAATACTGAAGCTTTCTTT.

This clonotype came up a few times. This chain uses TRBV12-3 or TRBV12-4 with TRBJ2-3; 8 bases are a match to TRBD1. The CDR3 is 16 amino acids. Trimming removed 6 bases from V and 5 bases from J; junction bases left unmatched: 13. The CDR3 spells CASRGGQAAWVDTQYF. In DNA form, the CDR3 reads TGTGCCAGCAGGGGGGGACAGGCTGCGTGGGTAGATACGCAGTATTTT.

This clonotype was seen many times. This chain connects TRBV5-1 to TRBJ2-7; 10 bases are a match to TRBD1. V trimming: 0 bases; J trimming: 2 bases; junction bases outside the gene matches: 2. This CDR3 has 15 residues. Germline values: CDR1 SGHRS, CDR2 YFSETQ. The CDR3 reads CASSLVGQGAYEQYF. CDR3 coding DNA: TGCGCCAGCAGCTTGGTAGGACAGGGGGCCTACGAGCAGTACTTC.

The chain couples TRBV4-1 to TRBJ2-7; D could derive from TRBD1 or TRBD2 (5 bases each). The V gene lost 6 bases and the J gene lost 2 bases, with 11 bases spanning the gap. Looked up from germline, CDR1 is MGHRA and CDR2 is YSYEKL. This CDR3 has 13 amino acids. CDR3 sequence (DNA): TGCGCCAGCAGACGGGACCTTCCCTACGAGCAGTACTTC. Amino acid sequence: CASRRDLPYEQYF.

This clonotype was detected many times. The V call is TRBV7-9, the J call TRBJ2-7, with TRBD1 as a possible D gene (5 bases). Trimming shortened V by 2 bases and J by 5 bases, and 10 bases separated the two germline ends. Germline V lookup: CDR1 SEHNR, CDR2 FQNEAQ (reference sequence). The CDR3 contains 13 residues. The CDR3 protein is CASSLPGSDEQYF. DNA for the CDR3: TGTGCCAGCAGCTTACCAGGGTCTGACGAGCAGTACTTC.

This clonotype was counted ten times or more. The J gene is TRBJ1-4, the V gene TRBV28; maybe TRBD1 (6 bases). This CDR3 comprises 14 residues. V shed 6 bases and J shed 2 bases, with 10 bases lying between them. CDR1 is MDHEN and CDR2 is SYDVKM in the germline V gene. The CDR3 region is CASRSQGTNEKLFF. The DNA for the CDR3 is TGTGCCAGCAGGAGCCAGGGGACTAATGAAAAACTGTTTTTT. Drawing the rest from reference TRBV28 and TRBJ1-4, the complete variable domain is DVKVTQSSRYLVKRTGEKVFLECVQDMDHENMFWYRQDPGLGLRLIYFSYDVKMKEKGDIPEGYSVSREKKERFSLILESASTNQTSMYLCASRSQGTNEKLFFGSGTQLSVL.

The sample holds many counts of this clonotype. The chain links TRBV15 to TRBJ2-5; TRBD1 agrees at 8 bases. V shed 3 bases, J shed 5 bases, and the junction held 11 bases outside the gene matches. The germline V gene encodes CDR1 LNHNV and CDR2 YYDKDF (reference sequence). The CDR3 sequence is 16 residues long. The CDR3 loop reads CATSSPRQGPSETQYF. For the CDR3, the DNA is TGTGCCACCAGCAGTCCCCGACAGGGGCCCTCGGAGACCCAGTACTTC.

This clonotype was recorded many times. The CDR3 loop is CASSFGTSGGNNEQFF. The CDR3 DNA reads TGTGCCAGCAGCTTTGGGACTAGCGGGGGAAACAATGAGCAGTTCTTC. This chain connects TRBV11-3 to TRBJ2-1; 14 bases fit TRBD2. The CDR3 contains 16 residues. V dropped 3 bases and J dropped 5; count of bases not matched to a gene: 3. Germline V lookup: CDR1 SGHNT, CDR2 YENEEA.

This clonotype has a count of ten or more. The V gene is TRBV7-2, the J gene TRBJ1-2, with D possibly matching TRBD1 (6 bases). The CDR3 covers 14 residues. With 2 bases removed from V and 8 bases from J, the gap between germline ends came to 15 bases. Germline V CDR1 and CDR2: SGHTA, FQGNSA. The CDR3 nucleotides are TGTGCCAGCAGCTTACGTACAGGGCGGGACGGCTACACCTTC. Its translation: CASSLRTGRDGYTF.

This clonotype appeared many times. V is TRBV7-8 and J is TRBJ2-3, with 7 bases aligning to TRBD2. CDR1 and CDR2 (germline): SGHVS, FQNEAQ. Trimming removed 5 bases from V and 2 bases from J; junction bases left unmatched: 4. The CDR3 contains 14 residues. This CDR3 reads CASSPGRVTDTQYF. In nucleotides, the CDR3 is TGTGCCAGCAGCCCGGGGAGGGTCACAGATACGCAGTATTTT.

This clonotype has at least ten counts. The rearrangement links TRBV12-3 or TRBV12-4 to TRBJ2-4; 8 nucleotides match TRBD2. This CDR3 is 14 amino acids long. V gave up 2 bases and J gave up 7 bases; unmatched junction bases: 4. DNA for the CDR3: TGTGCCAGCAGTTTATCGGGGGGGTGGAACATTCAGTACTTC. This gives the protein CASSLSGGWNIQYF.

In this sample, this clonotype turned up many times. The chain combines TRBV20-1 with TRBJ1-2; D perhaps matches TRBD1 (6 bases). Trimming removed 1 base at V and 3 bases at J, with 12 bases between. This CDR3 is 14 amino acids long. CDR1 and CDR2 from the germline V gene are DFQATT and SNEGSKA (reference sequence). The CDR3 sequence: CSARVGAPDYGYTF. CDR3 sequence (DNA): TGCAGTGCTAGAGTGGGGGCGCCGGACTATGGCTACACCTTC.

The sample holds many counts of this clonotype. The chain couples TRBV7-8 to TRBJ2-5; possible D gene TRBD2, 5 bases. Germline V gene lookup returns CDR1 SGHVS and CDR2 FQNEAQ. The V end lost 5 bases, the J end lost 7 bases, and 14 bases lay between the germline ends. The CDR3 spans 13 residues. The CDR3 spells CASSPLARLTQYF. CDR3 DNA sequence: TGTGCCAGCAGCCCCTTAGCGCGGTTGACCCAGTACTTC.

This clonotype was detected ten times or more. The CDR3 DNA reads as TGTGCCAGCAGCATGCACCTAGCATCCTACGAGCAGTACGTC. Its translation: CASSMHLASYEQYV. The V gene is TRBV7-2, the J gene TRBJ2-7; D might be TRBD2 (5 bases). V gave up 5 bases and J gave up 1 base, with 12 bases separating them. Germline V CDR1 and CDR2: SGHTA, FQGNSA. The CDR3 totals 14 residues.

This clonotype came up many times. This chain connects TRBV6-2 or TRBV6-3 to TRBJ2-7; TRBD2 aligns across 8 bases. Per the germline V gene, CDR1 is MNHEY and CDR2 is SVGEGT. V dropped 8 bases and J dropped 0; count of bases not matched to a gene: 3. The CDR3 contains 13 residues. The CDR3 sequence is CASRGGLSYEQYV. CDR3 sequence (DNA): TGTGCCAGCCGGGGGGGCCTCTCCTACGAGCAGTACGTC.

In its sample, this clonotype was seen many times. V usage is TRBV7-2 and J usage is TRBJ1-5; D is undetermined. Germline loops: CDR1 SGHTA, CDR2 FQGNSA. Trimming cost V 1 base and J 7 bases, with 11 bases left between them. The CDR3 runs to 14 residues. Here the CDR3 reads CASSLVEGGQPQHF. CDR3 nucleotides: TGTGCCAGCAGCTTAGTGGAGGGCGGGCAGCCCCAGCATTTT.